This TCR beta chain appears in the sequencing data of a study of blood T cell repertoires in COVID-19. Study-wide background: Sites in the United States, Italy and Spain provided acute and convalescent COVID-19 samples. The cDNA or gDNA used as material had been derived from T cells, B-cell-depleted T cells, or PBMCs.

Per the germline V gene, CDR1 is LGHDT and CDR2 is YNNKEL (reference sequence). V was pared by 4 bases and J by 0 bases, with 21 bases of the junction left unmatched. This CDR3 is 22 amino acids long. Authors' processing steps: Scientists estimated how many nucleated cells there were by amplifying reference gene primers. Assay used: immunoSEQ multiplex PCR; TCRdb lists only in-frame clones, some missing. V and J calls and clone size are given by that table; D and trimming were obtained from the DNA. The repertoire includes approximately 29,000 clones, about 89% of them detected once, and around 14% sits in the top ten.

This TCR came from a man between 65 and 85 years old with active COVID-19. The sequenced sample was peripheral blood. This chain joins TRBV3-1 (or the pseudogene TRBV3-2) and TRBJ2-3; 11 nucleotides align to TRBD2. The CDR3 protein is CASSPYGPSGRRREFSTDTQYF. Here the CDR3 DNA reads TGTGCCAGCAGCCCCTACGGACCTAGCGGGAGGCGGAGGGAGTTCAGCACAGATACGCAGTATTTT.